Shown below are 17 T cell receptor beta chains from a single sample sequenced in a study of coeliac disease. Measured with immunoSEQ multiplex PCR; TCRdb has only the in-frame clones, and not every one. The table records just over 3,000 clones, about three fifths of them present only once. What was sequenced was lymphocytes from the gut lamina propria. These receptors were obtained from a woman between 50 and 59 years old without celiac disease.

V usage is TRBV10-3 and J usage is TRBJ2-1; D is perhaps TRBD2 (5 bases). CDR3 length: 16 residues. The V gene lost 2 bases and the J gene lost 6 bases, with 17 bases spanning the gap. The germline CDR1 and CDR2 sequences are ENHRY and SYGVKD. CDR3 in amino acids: CAISEKASSVLNEQFF. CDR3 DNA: TGTGCCATCAGTGAGAAAGCTAGCTCGGTCCTCAATGAGCAGTTCTTC.

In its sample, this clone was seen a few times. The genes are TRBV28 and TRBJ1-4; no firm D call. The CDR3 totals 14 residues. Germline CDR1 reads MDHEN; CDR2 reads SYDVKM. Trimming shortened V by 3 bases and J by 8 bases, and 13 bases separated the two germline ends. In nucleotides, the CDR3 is TGTGCCAGCAGTTTTAGGAGGGTTCGGGAAAAACTGTTTTTT. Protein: CASSFRRVREKLFF.

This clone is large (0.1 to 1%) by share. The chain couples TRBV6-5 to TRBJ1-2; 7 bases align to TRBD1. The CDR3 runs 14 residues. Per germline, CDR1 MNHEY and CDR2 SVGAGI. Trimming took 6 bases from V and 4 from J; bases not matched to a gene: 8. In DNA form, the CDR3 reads TGTGCCAGCAGCGACGAAGGGGGCGGCTATGGCTACACCTTC. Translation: CASSDEGGGYGYTF.

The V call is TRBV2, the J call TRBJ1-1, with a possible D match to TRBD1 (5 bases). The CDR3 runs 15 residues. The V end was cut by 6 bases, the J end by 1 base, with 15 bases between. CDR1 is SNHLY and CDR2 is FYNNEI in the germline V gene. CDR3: CASSRQGLGNTEAFF. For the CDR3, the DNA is TGTGCCAGCAGCCGGCAGGGACTTGGGAACACTGAAGCTTTCTTT. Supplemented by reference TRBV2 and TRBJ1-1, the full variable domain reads EPEVTQTPSHQVTQMGQEVILRCVPISNHLYFYWYRQILGQKVEFLVSFYNNEISEKSEIFDDQFSVERPDGSNFTLKIRSTKLEDSAMYFCASSRQGLGNTEAFFGQGTRLTVV.

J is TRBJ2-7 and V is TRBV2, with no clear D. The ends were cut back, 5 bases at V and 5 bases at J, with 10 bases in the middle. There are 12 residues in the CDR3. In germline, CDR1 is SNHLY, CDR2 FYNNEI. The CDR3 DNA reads TGTGCCAGCAGTTTCTCTAGTCACGAGCAGTACTTC. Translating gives CASSFSSHEQYF.

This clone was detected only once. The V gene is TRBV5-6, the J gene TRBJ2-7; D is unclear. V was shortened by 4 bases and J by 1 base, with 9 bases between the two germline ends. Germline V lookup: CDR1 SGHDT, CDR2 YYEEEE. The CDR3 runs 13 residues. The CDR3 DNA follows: TGTGCCAGCAGCCTACAGTTTTCCTACGAGCAGTACTTC. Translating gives CASSLQFSYEQYF.

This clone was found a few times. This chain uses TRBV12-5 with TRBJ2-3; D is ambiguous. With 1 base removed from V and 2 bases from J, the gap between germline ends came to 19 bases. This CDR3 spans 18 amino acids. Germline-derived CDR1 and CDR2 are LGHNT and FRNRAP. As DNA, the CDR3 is TGTGCTAGTGGTTTGGGGGCCTGGGCGACCCTTTCCACAGATACGCAGTATTTT. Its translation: CASGLGAWATLSTDTQYF. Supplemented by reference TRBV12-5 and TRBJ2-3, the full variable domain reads DARVTQTPRHKVTEMGQEVTMRCQPILGHNTVFWYRQTMMQGLELLAYFRNRAPLDDSGMPKDRFSAEMPDATLATLKIQPSEPRDSAVYFCASGLGAWATLSTDTQYFGPGTRLTVL.

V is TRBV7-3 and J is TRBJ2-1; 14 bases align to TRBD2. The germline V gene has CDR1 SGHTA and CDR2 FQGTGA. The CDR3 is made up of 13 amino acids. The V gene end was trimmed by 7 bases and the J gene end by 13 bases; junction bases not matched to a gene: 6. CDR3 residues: CASTVTSGGAQFF. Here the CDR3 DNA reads TGTGCCAGCACCGTGACTAGCGGGGGGGCACAGTTCTTC.

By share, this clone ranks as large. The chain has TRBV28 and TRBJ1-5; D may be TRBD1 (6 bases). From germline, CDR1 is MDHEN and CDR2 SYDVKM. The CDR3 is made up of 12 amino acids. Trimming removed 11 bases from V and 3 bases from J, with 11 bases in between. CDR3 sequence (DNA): TGTGCCGAAGGGACAATCAATCAGCCCCAGCATTTT. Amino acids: CAEGTINQPQHF.

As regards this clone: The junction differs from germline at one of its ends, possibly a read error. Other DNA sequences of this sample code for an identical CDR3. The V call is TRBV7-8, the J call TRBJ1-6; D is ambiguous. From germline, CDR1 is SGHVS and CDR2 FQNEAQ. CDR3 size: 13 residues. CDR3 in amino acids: CASSLTLNSPLHF. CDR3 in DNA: TGTGCCAGCAGCTTAACTTTAAATTCCCCCCTCCACTTT.

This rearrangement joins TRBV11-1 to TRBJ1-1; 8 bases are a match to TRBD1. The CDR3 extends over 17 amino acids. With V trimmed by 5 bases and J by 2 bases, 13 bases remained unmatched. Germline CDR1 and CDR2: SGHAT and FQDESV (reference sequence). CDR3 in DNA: TGTGCCAGCAGCCCAAGGGTTGGACAGGGACCAAACACTGAAGCTTTCTTT. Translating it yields CASSPRVGQGPNTEAFF.

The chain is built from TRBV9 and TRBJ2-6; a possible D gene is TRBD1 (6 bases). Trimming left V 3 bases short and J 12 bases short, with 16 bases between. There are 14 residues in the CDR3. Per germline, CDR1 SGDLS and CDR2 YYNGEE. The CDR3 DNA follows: TGTGCCAGCAGCGCCCGCGACAGGCCCCGCGTCCTGACTTTC. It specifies CASSARDRPRVLTF. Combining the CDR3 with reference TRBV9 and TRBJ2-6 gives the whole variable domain DSGVTQTPKHLITATGQRVTLRCSPRSGDLSVYWYQQSLDQGLQFLIQYYNGEERAKGNILERFSAQQFPDLHSELNLSSLELGDSALYFCASSARDRPRVLTFGAGSRLTVL.

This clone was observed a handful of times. The CDR3 region is CASSDFWGANEKLFF. Here the CDR3 DNA reads TGTGCCAGCAGTGACTTCTGGGGGGCTAATGAAAAACTGTTTTTT. The V call is TRBV6-5, the J call TRBJ1-4, with D tentatively TRBD1 (5 bases). The germline V gene has CDR1 MNHEY and CDR2 SVGAGI. Trimming left V 5 bases short and J 3 bases short, with 13 bases between. The CDR3 consists of 15 residues.

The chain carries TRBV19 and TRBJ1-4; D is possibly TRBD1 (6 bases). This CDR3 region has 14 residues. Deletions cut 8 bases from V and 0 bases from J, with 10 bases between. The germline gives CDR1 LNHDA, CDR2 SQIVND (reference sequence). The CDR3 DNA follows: TGTGCCAGTTGCCGACAGGCAACTAATGAAAAACTGTTTTTT. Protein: CASCRQATNEKLFF.

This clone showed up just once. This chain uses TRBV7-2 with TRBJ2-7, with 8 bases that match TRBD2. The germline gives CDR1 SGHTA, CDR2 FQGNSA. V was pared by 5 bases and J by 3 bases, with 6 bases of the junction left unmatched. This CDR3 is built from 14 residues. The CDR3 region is CASSLQAGDYEQYF. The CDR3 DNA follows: TGTGCCAGCAGCCTGCAAGCGGGAGACTACGAGCAGTACTTC.

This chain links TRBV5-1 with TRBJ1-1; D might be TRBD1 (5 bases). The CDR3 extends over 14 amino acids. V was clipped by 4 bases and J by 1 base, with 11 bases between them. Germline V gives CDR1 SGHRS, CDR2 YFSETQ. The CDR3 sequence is CASSEQGGNTEAFF. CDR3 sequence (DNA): TGCGCCAGCAGCGAGCAGGGAGGGAACACTGAAGCTTTCTTT.

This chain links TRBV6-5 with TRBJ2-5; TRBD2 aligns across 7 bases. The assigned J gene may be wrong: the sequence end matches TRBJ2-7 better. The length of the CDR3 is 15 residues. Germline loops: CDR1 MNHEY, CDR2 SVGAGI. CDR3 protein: CASRNSGESSYEQYF. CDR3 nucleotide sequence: TGTGCCAGCCGAAACAGCGGGGAAAGCTCCTACGAGCAGTACTTC.